The clone carrying this TCR beta chain was recorded only once. The antigen remains undetermined. These data belong to a study of cytomegalovirus exposure and HLA in healthy donors. Study at large: Out of roughly 200 million T cells, an earlier analysis found over 100 million unique TCR beta sequences in total.

Germline V gene lookup returns CDR1 ENHRY and CDR2 SYGVKD. The CDR3 loop spans 15 amino acids. V lost 7 bases and J lost 2, with 15 bases in between. Notes on the study in general: TCR beta chains associated with HLA were, in a later analysis, more clonally expanded than equally common others. No immune exposure information besides CMV serostatus was available.

PCR was performed using 60 Vbeta and 13 Jbeta primers. The protocol was immunoSEQ multiplex PCR, while the TCRdb copy is restricted to in-frame clones and leaves out a portion. Among about 100,000 clones, 70% to 75% were seen once, and the ten largest hold less than 4%. V usage is TRBV10-3 and J usage is TRBJ2-1, with D perhaps TRBD2 (7 bases). Source material: PBMCs. This TCR came from a middle-aged man in good health and CMV-seronegative. DNA for the CDR3: TGTGCCATCACCCTTGGGGAGGGGGCCTACAATGAGCAGTTCTTC. Encoded protein: CAITLGEGAYNEQFF.